What follows describes a single T cell receptor (beta chain). Its cognate antigen has yet to be identified. Per-base quality was not reported, and no clone a single base away is much larger than it. The trial excluded patients who had a history of autoimmune disease or who were on systemic immunosuppression. In every dose cohort, peripheral blood was drawn for TCR sequencing at baseline, cycle 4 day 1, and cycle 7 day 1. The samples were taken from a phase I, first-in-human, multicenter, open-label dose-escalation trial of ivuxolimab. Adults with locally advanced or metastatic head and neck squamous cell, hepatocellular, melanoma or renal cell carcinoma were enrolled in the trial. Before TCR sequencing, CD4+ and CD8+ T cells were separately sorted from peripheral blood. This specimen comes from a study of OX40 agonist ivuxolimab in advanced cancers. With respect to the entire study: Ivuxolimab, which targeted the costimulatory receptor OX40 (CD134), was an agonistic, fully human IgG2 monoclonal antibody. In the dose-escalation cohort, 65% to 90% of patients were male, and the mean age was approximately 60 years, with a range of roughly 23 to 85. Partial responses occurred in three dose-escalation patients: two with cutaneous melanoma and one with hepatocellular carcinoma. Patients were allowed to have had prior anti-PD-1, anti-PD-L1 or anti-CTLA-4 therapy, and approximately 40% of the dose-escalation patients had previously received checkpoint inhibitors. Intravenous ivuxolimab was administered to patients every 2 weeks at six dose levels: 0.01, 0.1, 0.3, 1.5, 3 and 10 mg/kg. Among the roughly 52 dose-escalation patients, roughly 20 had hepatocellular carcinoma, approximately 15 melanoma, 9 renal cell carcinoma and 9 head and neck cancer. The point of sequencing TCRbeta in the periphery was to test whether ivuxolimab changed TCR sequence diversity and drove clonal T-cell expansion. The monotherapy dose-escalation portion (N ≈ 52 patients) of the phase I ivuxolimab trial is reported in the paper. Paper-wide results and their limitations: At doses of 0.1 to 3.0 mg/kg, clonal expansion of both CD4+ and CD8+ blood T cells was observed from baseline to week 6. The antigen specificity of the clonally expanded peripheral T cells was not determined. After ivuxolimab, CD8+ T cells had more expanded clones than CD4+ T cells on average. In the 0.1-3.0 mg/kg groups, partial responders had among the lowest normalized peripheral clonal expansion, particularly in CD8+ T cells. Low levels of normalized T-cell clonal expansion were also seen in some patients who did not respond.

CDR1 SEHNR and CDR2 FQNEAQ are derived from the germline V gene (reference sequence). V is clipped by 5 bases and J by 4 bases, and the sequence between their germline boundaries is 9 bases long. Measured from the cysteine to the phenylalanine, the CDR3 is 14 residues long. The read is trimmed to its CDR3 DNA, 42 bases read in frame from base 1. For sequencing of the TCRbeta CDR3 region, genomic DNA was extracted from the sorted cells. The immunoSEQ Assay was used for sequencing of TCRbeta CDR3 regions. TCRdb mirrors the immuneACCESS table, restricted to in-frame sequences. Some clones are absent from its copies; in checked studies, under half trace to an unresolved V gene, and the reason for the others is unknown. This sample has tens of thousands of clones in its table, and 70% to 90% of those were observed once. The ten largest clones capture roughly 5% of the sample.

In this chain, TRBV7-9 is recombined with TRBJ2-6; no D gene can be assigned with confidence. This receptor was obtained from an adult with an advanced solid tumor such as melanoma, head and neck, liver or kidney cancer. The starting material was CD4+ or CD8+ T cells sorted from blood, obtained in a trial of the OX40 agonist ivuxolimab. Here the CDR3 is given as CASSLKGGANVLTF. Here is the DNA: TGTGCCAGCAGCCTCAAAGGAGGGGCCAACGTCCTGACTTTC.